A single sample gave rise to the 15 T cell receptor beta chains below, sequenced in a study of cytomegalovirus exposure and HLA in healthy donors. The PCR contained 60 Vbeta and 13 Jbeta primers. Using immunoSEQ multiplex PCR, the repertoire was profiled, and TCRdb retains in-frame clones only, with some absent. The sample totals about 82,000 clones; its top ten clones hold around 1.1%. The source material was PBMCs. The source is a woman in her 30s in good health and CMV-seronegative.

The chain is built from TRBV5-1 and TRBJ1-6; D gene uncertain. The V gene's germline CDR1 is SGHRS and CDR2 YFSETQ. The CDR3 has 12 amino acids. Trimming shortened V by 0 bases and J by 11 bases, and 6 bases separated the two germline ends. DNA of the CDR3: TGCGCCAGCAGCTTGGGCGCTCCACCCCTCCACTTT. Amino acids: CASSLGAPPLHF.

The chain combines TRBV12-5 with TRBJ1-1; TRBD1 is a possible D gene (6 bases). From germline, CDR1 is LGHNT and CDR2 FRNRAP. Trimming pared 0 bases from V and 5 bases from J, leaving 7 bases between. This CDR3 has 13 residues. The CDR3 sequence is CASGLVGGTEAFF. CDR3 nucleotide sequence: TGTGCTAGTGGTTTGGTAGGGGGAACTGAAGCTTTCTTT.

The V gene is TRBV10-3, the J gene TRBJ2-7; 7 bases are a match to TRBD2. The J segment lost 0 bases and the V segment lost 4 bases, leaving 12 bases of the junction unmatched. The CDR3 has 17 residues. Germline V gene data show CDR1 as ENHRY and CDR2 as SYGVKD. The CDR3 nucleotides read TGTGCCATCAGTGTGGGGGGGGGACGATCCAGCTCCTACGAGCAGTACTTC. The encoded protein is CAISVGGGRSSSYEQYF.

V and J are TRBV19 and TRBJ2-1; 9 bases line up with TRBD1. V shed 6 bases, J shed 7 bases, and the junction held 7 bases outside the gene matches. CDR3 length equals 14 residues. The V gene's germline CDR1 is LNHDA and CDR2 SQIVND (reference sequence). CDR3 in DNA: TGTGCCAGTAGACAAGGACAGGGGCTGAATGAGCAGTTCTTC. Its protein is CASRQGQGLNEQFF.

The CDR3 spells CASSLWQGEETQYF. CDR3 nucleotide sequence: TGTGCCAGCAGCTTATGGCAGGGGGAAGAGACCCAGTACTTC. The chain combines TRBV7-7 with TRBJ2-5; TRBD1 aligns across 7 bases. Germline loops: CDR1 SSHAT, CDR2 FNYEAQ (reference sequence). The V segment lost 2 bases and the J segment 3 bases; nucleotides outside the gene matches: 3. The CDR3 has 14 amino acids.

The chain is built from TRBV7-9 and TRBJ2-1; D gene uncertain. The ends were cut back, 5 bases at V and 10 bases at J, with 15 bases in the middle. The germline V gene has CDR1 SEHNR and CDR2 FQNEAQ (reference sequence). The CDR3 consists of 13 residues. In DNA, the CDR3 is TGTGCCAGCAGCCCCCCCGTGGAGCTGGAGCAGTTCTTC. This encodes CASSPPVELEQFF.

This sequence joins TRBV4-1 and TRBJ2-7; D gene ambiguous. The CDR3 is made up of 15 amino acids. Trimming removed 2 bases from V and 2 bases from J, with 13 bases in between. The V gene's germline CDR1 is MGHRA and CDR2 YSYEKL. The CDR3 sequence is CASSQTSDSTYEQYF. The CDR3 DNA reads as TGCGCCAGCAGCCAAACGAGCGATTCGACCTACGAGCAGTACTTC.

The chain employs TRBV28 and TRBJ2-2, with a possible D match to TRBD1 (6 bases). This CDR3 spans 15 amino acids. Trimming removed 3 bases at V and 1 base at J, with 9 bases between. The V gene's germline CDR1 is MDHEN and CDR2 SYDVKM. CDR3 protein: CASSLLQGNTGELFF. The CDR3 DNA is TGTGCCAGCAGTTTGTTACAGGGGAACACCGGGGAGCTGTTTTTT.

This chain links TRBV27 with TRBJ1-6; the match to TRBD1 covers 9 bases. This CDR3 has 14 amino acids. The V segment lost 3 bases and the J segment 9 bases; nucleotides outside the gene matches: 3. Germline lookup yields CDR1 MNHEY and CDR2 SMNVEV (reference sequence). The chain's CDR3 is CASSLDRGSSPLHF. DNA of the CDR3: TGTGCCAGCAGTTTGGACAGGGGTAGTTCACCCCTCCACTTT.

This CDR3 is CASSPIDRGEQYF. Written as DNA, the CDR3 is TGTGCCAGCTCACCCATTGACAGGGGCGAGCAGTACTTC. V usage is TRBV18 and J usage is TRBJ2-7, with TRBD1 matching 8 bases. The ends lost 3 bases at V and 6 bases at J; junction bases unmatched: 4. The germline CDR1 and CDR2 sequences are KGHSH and LQKENI. This CDR3 is 13 amino acids long. The whole variable domain, filled in from reference TRBV18 and TRBJ2-7, reads NAGVMQNPRHLVRRRGQEARLRCSPMKGHSHVYWYRQLPEEGLKFMVYLQKENIIDESGMPKERFSAEFPKEGPSILRIQQVVRGDSAAYFCASSPIDRGEQYFGPGTRLTVT.

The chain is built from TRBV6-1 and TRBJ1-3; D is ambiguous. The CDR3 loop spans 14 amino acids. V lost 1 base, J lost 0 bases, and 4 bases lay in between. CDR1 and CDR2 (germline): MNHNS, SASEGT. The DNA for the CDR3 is TGTGCCAGCAGTGAAGACTACTCTGGAAACACCATATATTTT. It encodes CASSEDYSGNTIYF.

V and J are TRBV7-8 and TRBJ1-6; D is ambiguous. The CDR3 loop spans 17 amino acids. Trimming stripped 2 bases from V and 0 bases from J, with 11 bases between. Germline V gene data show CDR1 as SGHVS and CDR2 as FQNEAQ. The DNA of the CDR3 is TGTGCCAGCAGCTTATATGAGTGGAGCTCCTATAATTCACCCCTCCACTTT. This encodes CASSLYEWSSYNSPLHF.

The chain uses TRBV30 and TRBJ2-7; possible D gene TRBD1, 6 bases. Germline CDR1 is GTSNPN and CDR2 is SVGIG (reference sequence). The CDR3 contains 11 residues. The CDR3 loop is CAGGKAYEQYF. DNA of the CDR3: TGTGCTGGGGGCAAAGCCTACGAGCAGTACTTC.

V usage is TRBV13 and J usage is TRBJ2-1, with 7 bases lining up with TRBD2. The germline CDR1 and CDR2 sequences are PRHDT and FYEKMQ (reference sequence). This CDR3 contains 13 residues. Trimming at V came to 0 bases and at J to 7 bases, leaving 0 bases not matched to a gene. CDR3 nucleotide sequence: TGTGCCAGCAGCTTAGGCGGGAGGAATGAGCAGTTCTTC. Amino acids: CASSLGGRNEQFF. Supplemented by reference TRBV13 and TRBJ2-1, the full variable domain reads AAGVIQSPRHLIKEKRETATLKCYPIPRHDTVYWYQQGPGQDPQFLISFYEKMQSDKGSIPDRFSAQQFSDYHSELNMSSLELGDSALYFCASSLGGRNEQFFGPGTRLTVL.

Written as DNA, the CDR3 is TGTGCCTTTGGACTAGCGGGGGCCAACGGGGATACGCAGTATTTT. It is translated as CAFGLAGANGDTQYF. The rearrangement joins TRBV30 to TRBJ2-3; TRBD2 aligns across 13 bases. The CDR3 has 15 amino acids. V shed 7 bases, J shed 6 bases, and the junction held 10 bases outside the gene matches. CDR1 GTSNPN and CDR2 SVGIG come from the germline V gene (reference sequence).